Listed below are T cell receptor beta chains from one sample, sequenced in a study of metastatic and nonmetastatic thyroid tumors. TCRdb re-analyzed the PCR reads using MiXCR. The sample lists 30,000 to 45,000 clones, roughly 18% occurring once. The sequencing input was blood. The receptors derive from a female donor with papillary thyroid cancer or a benign thyroid nodule (not recorded which). Some clones in this sample may be carry-over from other donors' samples. CDR3s include the opening cysteine and the closing phenylalanine or tryptophan. D genes are given only for firm matches. Size tells how often a clone was seen (once, few, many) or the class of an expanded clone, and some rows leave it out.

j_call clone_size v_call d_call cdr3_aa cdr3_nt
TRBJ2-7 few TRBV27 TRBD2 CASSPHGGGEQYF TGTGCCAGCAGTCCGCACGGGGGGGGCGAGCAGTACTTC
TRBJ2-2 many TRBV6-1 - CASSRGGVTNTGELFF TGTGCCAGCAGTCGCGGTGGGGTAACGAACACCGGGGAGCTGTTTTTT
TRBJ2-1 - TRBV6-2/TRBV6-3 - CAPPGDNEQFF TGTGCACCCCCGGGGGACAATGAGCAGTTCTTC
TRBJ1-2 once TRBV4-1 TRBD1 CASSNRDSGYGYTF TGCGCCAGCAGCAACCGGGACAGTGGCTATGGCTACACCTTC
TRBJ2-3 few TRBV2 TRBD1 CASSDDRGYTDTQYF TGTGCCAGCAGTGACGACAGGGGATACACAGATACGCAGTATTTT
TRBJ2-2 few TRBV6-1 TRBD2 CASSQLAVNTGELFF TGTGCCAGCAGTCAACTAGCGGTGAACACCGGGGAGCTGTTTTTT
TRBJ2-7 - TRBV6-1 - CASMLGNEQYF TGTGCCAGCATGCTAGGAAACGAGCAGTACTTC
TRBJ1-2 many TRBV28 - CASSFHRGAGYGYTF TGTGCCAGCAGTTTCCATAGGGGAGCGGGATATGGCTACACCTTC
TRBJ1-2 - TRBV18 - CASSPPSGVGYTF TGTGCCAGCTCACCACCCAGCGGGGTTGGCTACACCTTC
TRBJ2-1 many TRBV28 - CASSSFGWDDEQFF TGTGCCAGCAGTTCTTTCGGTTGGGACGATGAGCAGTTCTTC
TRBJ1-1 many TRBV6-5 - CASSYSIRGDEAFF TGTGCCAGCAGTTACTCGATTAGGGGCGATGAAGCTTTCTTT
TRBJ2-5 many TRBV9 - CASSPGRAPKRETQYF TGTGCCAGCAGCCCGGGCCGGGCCCCTAAGAGAGAGACCCAGTACTTC
TRBJ1-6 - TRBV5-1 - CASSLYRSNSPLHF TGCGCCAGCAGCTTGTACAGGTCTAATTCACCCCTCCACTTT
TRBJ2-7 few TRBV7-9 - CASSLQGYEQYF TGTGCCAGCAGCTTACAAGGATACGAGCAGTACTTC
TRBJ2-3 - TRBV11-2 - CASSLISSDPDTQYF TGTGCCAGCAGCTTAATATCTAGCGATCCAGATACGCAGTATTTT
TRBJ2-7 medium-sized TRBV12-3/TRBV12-4 - CASSLRVTGEQYF TGTGCCAGCAGTTTACGGGTAACGGGGGAGCAGTACTTC
TRBJ2-2 many TRBV10-3 TRBD2 CAIPRGRTSGRSGTGELFF TGTGCCATCCCCAGAGGACGGACTAGCGGGAGAAGTGGGACCGGGGAGCTGTTTTTT
TRBJ1-6 - TRBV6-5 - CAISYISGGFSPLHF TGTGCCATCAGTTATATCTCTGGGGGATTTTCACCCCTCCACTTT
TRBJ2-1 - TRBV19 - CASTHRRECHNEQFF TGTGCCAGTACCCATCGTCGGGAGTGCCACAATGAGCAGTTCTTC
TRBJ1-1 few TRBV3-1 - CASSPLFSNTEAFF TGTGCCAGCAGCCCCTTATTTTCGAACACTGAAGCTTTCTTT
TRBJ2-5 many TRBV15 TRBD2 CATSRESLFSGSGETQYF TGTGCCACCAGCAGAGAAAGCCTCTTTAGCGGGAGCGGGGAGACCCAGTACTTC
TRBJ2-2 many TRBV11-2 TRBD1 CASSYRRQGWTGELFF TGTGCCAGCAGCTACCGACGACAGGGGTGGACCGGGGAGCTGTTTTTT
TRBJ2-1 many TRBV7-9 - CASSSARIAVGYNEQFF TGTGCCAGCAGCTCCGCACGTATAGCGGTAGGCTACAATGAGCAGTTCTTC
TRBJ2-7 - TRBV6-2/TRBV6-3 - CASTPADRFYEQYF TGTGCCAGCACCCCCGCCGACCGATTCTACGAGCAGTACTTC
TRBJ2-5 many TRBV4-2 - CASSQPGTAQETQYF TGTGCCAGCAGCCAGCCCGGGACGGCCCAAGAGACCCAGTACTTC
TRBJ1-2 - TRBV6-1 - CASNAGYGYTF TGTGCCAGCAATGCGGGCTATGGCTACACCTTC
TRBJ2-7 - TRBV20-1 - CSVPPGGSGFSYEHYF TGCAGTGTTCCTCCAGGGGGGAGCGGCTTCTCCTACGAGCATTACTTC
TRBJ2-6 many TRBV20-1 - CSATPPEGANVLTF TGCAGTGCCACGCCCCCCGAGGGGGCCAACGTCCTGACTTTC
TRBJ2-2 - TRBV12-5 - CASGLAADRWGELFF TGTGCTAGTGGTTTAGCTGCCGACAGGTGGGGGGAGCTGTTTTTT
TRBJ1-2 many TRBV28 - CASSLSDRGYGYTF TGTGCCAGCAGTTTATCGGACAGAGGCTATGGCTACACCTTC
TRBJ2-2 - TRBV2 - CARARTGELFF TGTGCCAGAGCCCGAACCGGGGAGCTGTTTTTT
TRBJ1-1 many TRBV28 - CASRLNRGTEAFF TGTGCCAGCAGGCTGAATAGAGGCACTGAAGCTTTCTTT
TRBJ2-7 few TRBV6-1 TRBD1 CASSGQGAEAFPTMQYF TGTGCCAGCAGCGGACAGGGGGCGGAGGCCTTTCCTACGATGCAGTACTTC
TRBJ1-4 many TRBV7-9 - CASSLGIAATNEKLFF TGTGCCAGCAGCTTAGGTATAGCTGCAACTAATGAAAAACTGTTTTTT
TRBJ1-1 - TRBV20-1 TRBD1 CSARNTGGGTEAFF TGCAGTGCTAGGAACACAGGGGGCGGCACTGAAGCCTTCTTT
TRBJ1-1 many TRBV4-1 TRBD1 CASSQDRTGGNTEAFF TGCGCCAGCAGCCAAGATAGGACAGGGGGGAACACTGAAGCTTTCTTT
TRBJ1-1 - TRBV19 - CASKGTGRTEAFF TGTGCCAGTAAGGGAACAGGGAGGACTGAAGCTTTCTTT
TRBJ2-7 - TRBV5-1 TRBD2 CASSLGTSGTYEQYF TGCGCCAGCAGCCTTGGGACTAGCGGCACCTACGAGCAGTACTTC
TRBJ1-1 - TRBV27 - CASSSRWDTEAFF TGTGCCAGCAGTTCGCGGTGGGACACTGAAGCTTTCTTT
TRBJ1-2 many TRBV19 - CAPGEQGHNYGYTF TGTGCCCCCGGGGAACAGGGCCATAACTATGGCTACACCTTC
TRBJ1-2 - TRBV5-1 - CASRLGFYGYTF TGTGCCAGCAGATTGGGTTTTTATGGCTACACCTTC
TRBJ1-1 many TRBV3-1 - CASSSSTSEAFF TGTGCCAGCAGCTCTTCGACAAGTGAAGCTTTCTTT
TRBJ1-2 - TRBV20-1 TRBD1 CSASGTGFFGYTF TGCAGTGCGTCCGGGACAGGGTTCTTTGGCTACACCTTC
TRBJ1-1 many TRBV2 - CASSLDRFNTEAFF TGTGCCAGCAGCCTAGACAGGTTTAACACTGAAGCTTTCTTT
TRBJ1-2 many TRBV6-5 TRBD1 CASSYSQGAAGYTF TGTGCCAGCAGTTACTCGCAGGGGGCAGCGGGCTACACCTTC
TRBJ2-7 once TRBV20-1 - CSARCPPRPAVGHEQYF TGCAGTGCTAGATGCCCCCCGAGGCCAGCGGTAGGGCACGAGCAGTACTTC
TRBJ2-2 - TRBV5-1 - CASSLAGAAPGELFF TGCGCCAGCAGCTTGGCCGGTGCGGCCCCCGGTGAGCTGTTTTTT
TRBJ2-7 - TRBV30 - CAWSTQGRSYEQYF TGTGCCTGGAGTACCCAGGGTAGGTCCTACGAGCAGTACTTC
TRBJ2-1 - TRBV3-1 - CASSQDRPYNEQFF TGTGCCAGCAGCCAAGATAGGCCCTACAATGAGCAGTTCTTC
TRBJ2-2 many TRBV28 TRBD1 CASRRQGARTGELFF TGTGCCAGCAGGAGACAGGGGGCAAGGACCGGGGAGCTGTTTTTT